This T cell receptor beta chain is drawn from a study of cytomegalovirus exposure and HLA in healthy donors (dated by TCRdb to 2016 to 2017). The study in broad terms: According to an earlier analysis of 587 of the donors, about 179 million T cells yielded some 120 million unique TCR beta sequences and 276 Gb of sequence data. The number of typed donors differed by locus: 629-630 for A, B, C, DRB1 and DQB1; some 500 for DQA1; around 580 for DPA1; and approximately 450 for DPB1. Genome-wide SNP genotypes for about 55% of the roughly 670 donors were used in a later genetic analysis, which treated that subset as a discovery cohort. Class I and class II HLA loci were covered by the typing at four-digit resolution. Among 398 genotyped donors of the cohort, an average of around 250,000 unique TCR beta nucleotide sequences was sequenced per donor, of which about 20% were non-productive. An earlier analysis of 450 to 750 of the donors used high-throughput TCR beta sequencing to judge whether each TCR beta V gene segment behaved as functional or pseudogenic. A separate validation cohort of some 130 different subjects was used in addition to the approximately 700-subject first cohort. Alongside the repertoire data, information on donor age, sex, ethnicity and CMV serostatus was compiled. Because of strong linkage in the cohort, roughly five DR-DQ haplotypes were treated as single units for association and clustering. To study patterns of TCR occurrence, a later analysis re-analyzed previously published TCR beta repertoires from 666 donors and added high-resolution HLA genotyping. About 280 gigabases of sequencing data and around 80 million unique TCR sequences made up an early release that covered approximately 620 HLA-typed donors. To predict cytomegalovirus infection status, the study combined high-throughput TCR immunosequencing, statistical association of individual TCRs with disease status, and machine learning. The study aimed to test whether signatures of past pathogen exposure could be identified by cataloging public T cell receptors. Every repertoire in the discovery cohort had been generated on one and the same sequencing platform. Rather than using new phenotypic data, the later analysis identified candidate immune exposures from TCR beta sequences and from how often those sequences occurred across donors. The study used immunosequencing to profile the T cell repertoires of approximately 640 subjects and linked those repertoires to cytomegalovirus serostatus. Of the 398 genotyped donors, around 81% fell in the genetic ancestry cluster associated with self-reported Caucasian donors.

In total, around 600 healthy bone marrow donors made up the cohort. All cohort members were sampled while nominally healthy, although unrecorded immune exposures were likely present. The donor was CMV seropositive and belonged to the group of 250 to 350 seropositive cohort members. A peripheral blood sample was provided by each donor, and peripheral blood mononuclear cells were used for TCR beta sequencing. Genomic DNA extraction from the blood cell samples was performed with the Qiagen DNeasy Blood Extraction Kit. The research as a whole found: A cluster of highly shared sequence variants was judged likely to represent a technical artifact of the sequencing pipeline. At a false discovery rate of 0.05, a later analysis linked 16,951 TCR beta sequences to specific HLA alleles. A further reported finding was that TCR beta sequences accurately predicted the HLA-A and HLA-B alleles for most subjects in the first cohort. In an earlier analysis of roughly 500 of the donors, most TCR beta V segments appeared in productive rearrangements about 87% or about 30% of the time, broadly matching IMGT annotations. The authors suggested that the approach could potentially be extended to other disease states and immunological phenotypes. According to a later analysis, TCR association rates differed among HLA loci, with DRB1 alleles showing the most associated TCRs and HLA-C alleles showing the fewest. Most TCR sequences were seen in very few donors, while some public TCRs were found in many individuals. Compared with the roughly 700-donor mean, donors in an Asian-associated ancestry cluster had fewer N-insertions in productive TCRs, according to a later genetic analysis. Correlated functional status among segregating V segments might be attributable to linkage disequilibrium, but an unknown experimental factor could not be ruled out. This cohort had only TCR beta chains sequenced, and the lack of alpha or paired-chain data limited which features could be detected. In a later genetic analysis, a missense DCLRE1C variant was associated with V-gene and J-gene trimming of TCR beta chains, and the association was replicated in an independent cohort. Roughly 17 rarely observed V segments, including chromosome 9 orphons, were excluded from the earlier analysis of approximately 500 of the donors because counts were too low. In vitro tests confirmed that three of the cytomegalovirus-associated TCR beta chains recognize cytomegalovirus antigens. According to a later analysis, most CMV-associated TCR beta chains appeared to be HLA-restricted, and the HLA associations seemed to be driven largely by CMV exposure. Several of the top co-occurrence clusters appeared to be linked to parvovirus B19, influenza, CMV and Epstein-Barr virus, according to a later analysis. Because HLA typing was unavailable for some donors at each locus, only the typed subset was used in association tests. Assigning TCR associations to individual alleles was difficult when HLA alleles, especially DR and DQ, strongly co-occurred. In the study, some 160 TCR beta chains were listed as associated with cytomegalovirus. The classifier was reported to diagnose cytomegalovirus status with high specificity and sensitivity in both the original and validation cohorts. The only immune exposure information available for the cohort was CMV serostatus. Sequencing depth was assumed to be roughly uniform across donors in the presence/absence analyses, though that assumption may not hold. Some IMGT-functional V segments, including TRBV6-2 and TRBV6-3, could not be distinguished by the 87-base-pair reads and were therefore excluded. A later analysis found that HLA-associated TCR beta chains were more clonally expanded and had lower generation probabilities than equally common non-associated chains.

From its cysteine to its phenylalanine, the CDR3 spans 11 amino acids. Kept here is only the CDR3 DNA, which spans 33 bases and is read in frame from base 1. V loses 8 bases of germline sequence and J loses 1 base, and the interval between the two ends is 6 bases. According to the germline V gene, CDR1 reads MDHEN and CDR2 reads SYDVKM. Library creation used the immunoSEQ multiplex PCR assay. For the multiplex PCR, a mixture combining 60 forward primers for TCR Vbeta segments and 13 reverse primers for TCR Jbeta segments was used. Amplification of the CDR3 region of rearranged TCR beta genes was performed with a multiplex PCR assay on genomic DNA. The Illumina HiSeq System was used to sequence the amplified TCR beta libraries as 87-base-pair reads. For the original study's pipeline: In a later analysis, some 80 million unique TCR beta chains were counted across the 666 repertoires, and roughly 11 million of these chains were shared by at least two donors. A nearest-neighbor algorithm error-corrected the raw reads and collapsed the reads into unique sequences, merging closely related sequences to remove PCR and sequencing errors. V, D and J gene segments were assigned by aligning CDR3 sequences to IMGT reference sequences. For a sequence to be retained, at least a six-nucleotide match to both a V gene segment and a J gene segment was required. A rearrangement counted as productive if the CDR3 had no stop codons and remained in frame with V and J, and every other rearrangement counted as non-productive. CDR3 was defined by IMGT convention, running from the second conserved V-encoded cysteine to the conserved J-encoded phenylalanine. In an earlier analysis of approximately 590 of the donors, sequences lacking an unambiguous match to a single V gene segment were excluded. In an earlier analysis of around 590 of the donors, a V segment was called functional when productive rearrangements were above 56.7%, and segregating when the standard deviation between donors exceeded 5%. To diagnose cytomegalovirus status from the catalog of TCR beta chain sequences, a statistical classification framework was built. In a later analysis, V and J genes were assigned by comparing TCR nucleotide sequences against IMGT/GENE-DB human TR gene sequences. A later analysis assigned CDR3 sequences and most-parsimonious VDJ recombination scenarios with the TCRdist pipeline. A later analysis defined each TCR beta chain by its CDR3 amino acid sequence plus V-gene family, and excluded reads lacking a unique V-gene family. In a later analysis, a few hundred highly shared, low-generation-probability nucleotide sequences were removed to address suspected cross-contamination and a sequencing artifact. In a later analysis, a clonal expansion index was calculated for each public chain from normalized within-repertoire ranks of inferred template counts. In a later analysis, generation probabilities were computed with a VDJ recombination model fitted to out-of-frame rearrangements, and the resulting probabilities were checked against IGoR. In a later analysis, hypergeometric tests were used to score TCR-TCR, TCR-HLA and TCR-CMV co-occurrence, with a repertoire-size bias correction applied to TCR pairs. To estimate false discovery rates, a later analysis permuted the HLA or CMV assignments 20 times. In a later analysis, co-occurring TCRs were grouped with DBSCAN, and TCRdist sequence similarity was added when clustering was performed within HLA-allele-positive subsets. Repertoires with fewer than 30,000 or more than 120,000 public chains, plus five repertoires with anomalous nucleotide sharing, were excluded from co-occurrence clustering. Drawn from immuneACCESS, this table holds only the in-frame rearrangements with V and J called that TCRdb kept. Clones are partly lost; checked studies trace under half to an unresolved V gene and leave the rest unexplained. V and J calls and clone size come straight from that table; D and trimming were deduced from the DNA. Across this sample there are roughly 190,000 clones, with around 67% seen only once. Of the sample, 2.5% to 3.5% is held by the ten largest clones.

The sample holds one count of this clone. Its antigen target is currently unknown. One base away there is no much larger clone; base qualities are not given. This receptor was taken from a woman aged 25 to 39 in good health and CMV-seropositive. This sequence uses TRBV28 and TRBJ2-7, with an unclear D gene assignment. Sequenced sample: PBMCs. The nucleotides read TGTGCCAGCCAGAATTCCTACGAGCAGTACTTC. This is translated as CASQNSYEQYF.